One and the same sample provided the 25 T cell receptor beta chains below, sequenced in a study of blood T cells in healthy people across ages. Sample-barcoded 5' priming and a J-beta primer mix drove a second PCR of 7 to 11 cycles. TCRdb analysed the 5' RACE reads with MiXCR anew, one entry per CDR3 protein. The data show over 950,000 distinct CDR3 sequences, with 30% to 40% seen just once and under 15% held by the top ten. Sequenced sample: blood. The receptors come from a man aged 18 to 30 in good health.

On this clonotype: A much bigger clone sits one base away, suggesting this may be a read error. This chain uses TRBV10-3 with TRBJ2-1; possibly TRBD1 for D (6 bases). V was pared by 8 bases and J by 10 bases, with 12 bases between. The CDR3 totals 11 residues. Germline V gene sequence: CDR1 ENHRY, CDR2 SYGVKD. CDR3 sequence: CAIRQGWEQFF. For the CDR3, the DNA is TGTGCCATCCGCCAGGGGTGGGAGCAGTTCTTC.

The V and J genes are TRBV10-3 and TRBJ2-3; 7 nucleotides match TRBD2. This CDR3 has 15 amino acids. V trimming: 5 bases; J trimming: 2 bases; junction bases outside the gene matches: 7. The germline gives CDR1 ENHRY, CDR2 SYGVKD. In DNA form, the CDR3 reads TGTGCCATCAGTTGGGAGGGCCCAAACACAGATACGCAGTATTTT. It is translated as CAISWEGPNTDTQYF.

The chain recombines TRBV7-2 with TRBJ2-4, with 11 nucleotides matching TRBD2. This CDR3 region has 19 residues. The germline V gene has CDR1 SGHTA and CDR2 FQGNSA. The V segment lost 1 base and the J segment 0 bases; nucleotides outside the gene matches: 8. This CDR3 reads CASSLGHLAGGLAKNIQYF. The CDR3 nucleotides read TGTGCCAGCAGCTTAGGGCATCTAGCGGGGGGCCTAGCCAAAAACATTCAGTACTTC.

The chain links TRBV28 to TRBJ2-7; unclear D gene. Germline V gene data show CDR1 as MDHEN and CDR2 as SYDVKM. This CDR3 spans 13 amino acids. V lost 6 bases and J 8 bases, leaving 17 bases between the germline ends. In nucleotides, the CDR3 is TGTGCCAGCAGCCAGCCCGGTCCTACGAAGCAGTACTTC. Its protein is CASSQPGPTKQYF.

The chain joins TRBV2 to TRBJ1-6, with D perhaps matching TRBD1 (5 bases). The V end was cut by 8 bases, the J end by 0 bases, with 14 bases between. Germline loops: CDR1 SNHLY, CDR2 FYNNEI. The CDR3 has 16 residues. The CDR3 sequence: CASLGPLSSYNSPLHF. The CDR3 DNA sequence: TGTGCCAGCCTGGGACCGTTGAGCTCCTATAATTCACCCCTCCACTTT.

This clonotype was recorded once. This chain uses TRBV18 with TRBJ1-1, with 7 bases aligning to TRBD1. The V gene end was trimmed by 5 bases and the J gene end by 1 base; junction bases not matched to a gene: 10. Per germline, CDR1 KGHSH and CDR2 LQKENI. The CDR3 has 16 amino acids. CDR3 residues: CASSSKTGWGNTEAFF. CDR3 in DNA: TGTGCCAGCTCATCCAAGACAGGGTGGGGGAACACTGAAGCTTTCTTT.

V is TRBV9 and J is TRBJ2-3; D is uncertain. Germline CDR1 and CDR2: SGDLS and YYNGEE. The CDR3 contains 15 residues. V lost 4 bases and J lost 4, with 16 bases in between. The CDR3 region is CASSYLSLAADTQYF. As DNA, the CDR3 is TGTGCCAGCAGCTACCTATCGCTGGCGGCAGATACGCAGTATTTT.

J is TRBJ2-3 and V is TRBV4-2; D unclear. Germline CDR1 LGHNA, CDR2 YNFKEQ. The length of the CDR3 is 16 residues. V lost 0 bases, J lost 8 bases, and 18 bases lay in between. CDR3 in DNA: TGTGCCAGCAGCCAAGACAAGGACCGACGCCTTAGTACGCAGTATTTT. Translation gives CASSQDKDRRLSTQYF.

The rearrangement links TRBV5-1 to TRBJ1-1; a weak D match, TRBD1 (6 bases). Germline V CDR1 and CDR2: SGHRS, YFSETQ. This CDR3 is 17 amino acids long. Trimming removed 3 bases at V and 6 bases at J, with 24 bases between. This chain's CDR3 is CASSSDLTGPGDAEAFF. CDR3 in DNA: TGCGCCAGCAGCTCGGACTTGACAGGACCCGGGGACGCTGAAGCTTTCTTT.

This rearrangement joins TRBV7-2 to TRBJ1-2; D gene ambiguous. Germline values: CDR1 SGHTA, CDR2 FQGNSA. V was pared by 4 bases and J by 4 bases, with 13 bases between. CDR3 length equals 14 residues. The CDR3 reads CASSSWTERYGYTF. In nucleotides, the CDR3 is TGTGCCAGCAGCTCCTGGACGGAACGCTATGGCTACACCTTC.

This clonotype has just one count. V is TRBV6-1 and J is TRBJ1-5; D is unresolved. Germline CDR1 MNHNS, CDR2 SASEGT. This CDR3 is built from 13 residues. V lost 2 bases and J lost 4, with 6 bases in between. CDR3 nucleotides: TGTGCCAGCAGTGAACACGCGAATCAGCCCCAGCATTTT. Translation: CASSEHANQPQHF.

The chain is built from TRBV9 and TRBJ2-7; maybe TRBD2 (5 bases). The CDR3 extends over 14 amino acids. CDR1 SGDLS and CDR2 YYNGEE come from the germline V gene. The V gene lost 2 bases and the J gene lost 5 bases, with 14 bases spanning the gap. CDR3 protein: CASSVSDFGDEQYF. As DNA, the CDR3 is TGTGCCAGCAGCGTTTCCGATTTCGGGGACGAGCAGTACTTC.

This clonotype was seen a handful of times. The chain couples TRBV6-2 or TRBV6-3 to TRBJ2-3; possibly TRBD1 for D (5 bases). The CDR3 is made up of 15 amino acids. CDR1 and CDR2 from the germline V gene are MNHEY and SVGEGT. Trimming shortened V by 0 bases and J by 4 bases, and 11 bases separated the two germline ends. CDR3 loop: CASSYSQEVADTQYF. CDR3 DNA: TGTGCCAGCAGTTACTCACAGGAAGTTGCAGATACGCAGTATTTT.

This chain uses TRBV3-1 with TRBJ2-3; D remains ambiguous. V was pared by 0 bases and J by 0 bases, with 7 bases between. Looked up from germline, CDR1 is LGHDT and CDR2 is YNNKEL (reference sequence). This CDR3 is 15 amino acids long. The CDR3 region has the DNA TGTGCCAGCAGCCAAGACCCACAAAGCACAGATACGCAGTATTTT. This translates into CASSQDPQSTDTQYF.

The V and J genes are TRBV5-1 and TRBJ2-5; D call uncertain. The CDR3 has 15 amino acids. The V and J ends lost 0 bases and 0 bases respectively, with 9 bases between them. The germline V gene has CDR1 SGHRS and CDR2 YFSETQ. The CDR3 DNA sequence: TGCGCCAGCAGCTTGGGTCAAAACCACCAAGAGACCCAGTACTTC. This sequence encodes CASSLGQNHQETQYF.

This sequence joins TRBV20-1 and TRBJ2-1; D possibly matches TRBD1 or TRBD2 (5 bases each). Between the trimmed V and J ends, which lost 0 bases and 4 bases, there was a span of 13 bases. The germline gives CDR1 DFQATT, CDR2 SNEGSKA (reference sequence). The CDR3 length is 15 residues. The CDR3 nucleotides read TGCAGTGCTAGAGATTTAGGGACCGGTTACAATGAGCAGTTCTTC. Its translation is CSARDLGTGYNEQFF.

As regards this clonotype: A much larger clone differs from this one at a single base, so this may be a read error. The chain combines TRBV4-3 with TRBJ2-3; 10 positions match TRBD2. Germline V gene lookup returns CDR1 LGHNA and CDR2 YSLEER. There are 16 residues in the CDR3. The CDR3 DNA reads TGCGCCAGCAACCAAGATGTGGCTAGCGGGGGAAATACGCAGTATTTT. Translated, it gives CASNQDVASGGNTQYF.

CDR3 protein: CSARPKDLPGRGNYNEQFF. DNA of the CDR3: TGCAGTGCTAGACCAAAAGACCTGCCGGGACGGGGAAACTACAATGAGCAGTTCTTC. The V gene is TRBV20-1, the J gene TRBJ2-1; D may correspond to TRBD1 or TRBD2 (5 bases each). The CDR3 loop spans 19 amino acids. Deletions cut 2 bases from V and 3 bases from J, with 26 bases between. Germline values: CDR1 DFQATT, CDR2 SNEGSKA (reference sequence).

This clonotype was detected only a few times. The rearrangement uses TRBV12-3 or TRBV12-4 and TRBJ1-1, with 7 bases fitting TRBD1. CDR3 length: 15 amino acids. With V trimmed by 5 bases and J by 0 bases, 6 bases remained unmatched. CDR3 sequence reads: CASSPNRGLNTEAFF. DNA for the CDR3: TGTGCCAGCAGTCCAAACAGGGGACTGAACACTGAAGCTTTCTTT.

This chain connects TRBV12-3 or TRBV12-4 to TRBJ2-7; TRBD2 matches at 8 bases. This CDR3 has 14 residues. V gave up 5 bases and J gave up 7 bases; unmatched junction bases: 10. The CDR3 sequence is CASSTRTSSDEQYF. DNA for the CDR3: TGTGCCAGCAGTACCAGGACTAGCTCGGATGAGCAGTACTTC.

This clonotype was picked up a small number of times. Sequence at one end of the junction differs from germline and may be a read error. CDR3 loop: CAITRGGTDEQFF. CDR3 DNA sequence: TGTGCGATCACGAGGGGCGGGACGGATGAGCAGTTCTTC. This chain links TRBV10-3 with TRBJ2-1; D possibly corresponds to TRBD2 (6 bases). CDR3 length: 13 amino acids. Germline CDR1 and CDR2: ENHRY and SYGVKD.

This chain connects TRBV10-3 to TRBJ2-1; D may be TRBD2 (6 bases). The V end lost 10 bases, the J end lost 1 base, and 14 bases lay between the germline ends. Germline V gene data show CDR1 as ENHRY and CDR2 as SYGVKD. The CDR3 has 14 residues. CDR3 in amino acids: CASLGRGSYNEQFF. CDR3 DNA sequence: TGTGCCAGCTTGGGGCGGGGATCCTACAATGAGCAGTTCTTC.

As to this clonotype: The junction and the germline gene differ at one end; a read error may be behind it. J is TRBJ1-1 and V is TRBV5-1; 9 bases match TRBD1. The CDR3 covers 15 residues. CDR1 is SGHRS, CDR2 YFSETQ, per germline. The CDR3 DNA reads TGTGCCAGCAGTTTGGTGGGACAGGGTGGGACTGAAGCTTTCTTT. It yields the protein CASSLVGQGGTEAFF.

This clonotype has just a few counts. The V call is TRBV10-3, the J call TRBJ1-1, with D possibly matching TRBD1 (5 bases). Trimming stripped 5 bases from V and 4 bases from J, with 11 bases between. The CDR3 loop spans 13 amino acids. Germline CDR1 ENHRY, CDR2 SYGVKD. The CDR3 DNA reads TGTGCCATCAGTTTACAGAGGGGCACTGAAGCTTTCTTT. Amino acids: CAISLQRGTEAFF.

The chain combines TRBV6-2 or TRBV6-3 with TRBJ1-2; D gene unclear. Germline V gives CDR1 MNHEY, CDR2 SVGEGT. This CDR3 has 14 amino acids. Trimming left V 3 bases short and J 8 bases short, with 16 bases between. CDR3 region: CASSYGSRARGYTF. The DNA for the CDR3 is TGTGCCAGCAGTTATGGTAGTCGGGCGCGAGGCTACACCTTC.